These 12 T cell receptor beta chains were sequenced from one sample in a study of Ad26.COV2.S vaccination and SARS-CoV-2 variants. Documented treatment: 15 to 20 received Ad26.COV2.S at low or high dose, single or two shots; about 5 received placebo; per-sample allocation not given. Material that was analyzed had been drawn on day 63 after the first vaccine or placebo injection. Produced via immunoSEQ multiplex PCR; TCRdb's table is partial and in-frame only. Seen here are 380,000 or so clones, 80% to 90% observed once, and the top ten hold about 5%. This specimen was peripheral blood, taken in a trial of Ad26.COV2.S vaccine versus placebo. These receptors all stem from a person between 18 and 65 years old who received the Ad26.COV2.S COVID-19 vaccine or a placebo.

V is TRBV28 and J is TRBJ2-2; D uncertain. The CDR3 is made up of 13 amino acids. The germline V gene has CDR1 MDHEN and CDR2 SYDVKM. Deletions cut 6 bases from V and 4 bases from J, with 9 bases between. The CDR3 reads CASRLPGTGELFF. For the CDR3, the DNA is TGTGCCAGCAGATTACCAGGCACCGGGGAGCTGTTTTTT.

The chain couples TRBV5-6 to TRBJ2-7; TRBD2 matches 10 bases. The germline V gene has CDR1 SGHDT and CDR2 YYEEEE. J gave up 2 bases and V 2 bases, and 7 bases lay outside the gene matches. The length of the CDR3 is 16 residues. The CDR3 DNA sequence: TGTGCCAGCAGCTTTACTAGCGGGATTCCTGCCTACGAGCAGTACTTC. Protein sequence: CASSFTSGIPAYEQYF.

This clone was seen once. The gene calls are TRBV7-2 and TRBJ1-5; TRBD1 is a possible D gene (5 bases). This CDR3 has 15 residues. In germline, CDR1 is SGHTA, CDR2 FQGNSA. V shed 5 bases and J shed 5 bases, with 16 bases lying between them. CDR3 sequence: CASSPRVGTDQPQHF. CDR3 DNA sequence: TGTGCCAGCAGCCCCCGGGTGGGGACGGATCAGCCCCAGCATTTT.

This chain uses TRBV27 with TRBJ2-7; no clear D. This CDR3 contains 14 residues. Germline CDR1 and CDR2: MNHEY and SMNVEV (reference sequence). The germline V and J ends were trimmed by 3 bases and 6 bases, with 15 bases remaining between them. CDR3 residues: CASSFRKGLREQYF. CDR3 sequence (DNA): TGTGCCAGCAGTTTTCGAAAGGGTTTACGCGAGCAGTACTTC.

The genes are TRBV3-1 (or the pseudogene TRBV3-2) and TRBJ1-3, with TRBD1 identical over 9 bases. V was clipped by 9 bases and J by 4 bases; unmatched bases: 7. Germline lookup yields CDR1 LGHDT and CDR2 YNNKEL (reference sequence). The CDR3 sequence is 14 residues long. The CDR3 spells CASAGTGKGNTIYF. The CDR3 region has the DNA TGTGCCAGTGCCGGGACAGGGAAGGGAAACACCATATATTTT.

The chain uses TRBV6-1 and TRBJ2-7; a possible D gene is TRBD2 (6 bases). The germline CDR1 and CDR2 sequences are MNHNS and SASEGT. V dropped 3 bases and J dropped 4 bases, with 10 bases sitting between them. This CDR3 contains 13 residues. CDR3 residues: CASSDHGGYEQYF. The CDR3 DNA reads TGTGCCAGCAGTGATCACGGGGGATACGAGCAGTACTTC.

The J gene is TRBJ2-1, the V gene TRBV4-1; D might be TRBD2 (5 bases). The CDR3 is 15 residues long. Per the germline V gene, CDR1 is MGHRA and CDR2 is YSYEKL. Trimming took 0 bases from V and 2 from J, leaving 8 bases between them. The CDR3 region has the DNA TGCGCCAGCAGCCAAGATGAGGGCCCCTACAATGAGCAGTTCTTC. Its protein product is CASSQDEGPYNEQFF.

V is TRBV10-3 and J is TRBJ2-1, with D possibly being TRBD2 (6 bases). Germline values: CDR1 ENHRY, CDR2 SYGVKD. The ends were cut back, 2 bases at V and 8 bases at J, with 10 bases in the middle. CDR3 size: 13 residues. The CDR3 nucleotides are TGTGCCATCAGTGAGACGGCGGGATATGAGCAGTTCTTC. Protein sequence: CAISETAGYEQFF.

This chain connects TRBV7-6 to TRBJ2-1; a weak D match, TRBD1 (6 bases). This CDR3 spans 14 amino acids. In germline, CDR1 is SGHVS, CDR2 FNYEAQ. The V end lost 1 base, the J end lost 4 bases, and 8 bases lay between the germline ends. The CDR3 here is CASSLGTDYNEQFF. The CDR3 DNA reads as TGTGCCAGCAGCTTAGGGACAGATTACAATGAGCAGTTCTTC.

The chain uses TRBV2 and TRBJ1-2; no definite D call. The length of the CDR3 is 13 residues. The V end lost 8 bases, the J end lost 0 bases, and 10 bases lay between the germline ends. Germline V gene data show CDR1 as SNHLY and CDR2 as FYNNEI. CDR3 region: CASGPGANYGYTF. Here the CDR3 DNA reads TGTGCCAGCGGCCCCGGCGCTAACTATGGCTACACCTTC.

This chain connects TRBV7-2 to TRBJ1-1; 9 positions match TRBD1. V was clipped by 1 base and J by 1 base; unmatched bases: 4. Per germline, CDR1 SGHTA and CDR2 FQGNSA. The CDR3 has 16 amino acids. The CDR3 region has the DNA TGTGCCAGCAGCTTAGGGGGACAGGGCGGGAACACTGAAGCTTTCTTT. Translating it yields CASSLGGQGGNTEAFF.

This rearrangement joins TRBV10-3 to TRBJ1-3; D unclear. This CDR3 has 15 residues. Germline V gene sequence: CDR1 ENHRY, CDR2 SYGVKD. The V and J ends lost 3 bases and 0 bases respectively, with 9 bases between them. CDR3 in DNA: TGTGCCATCAGTGAATCCGGAGACTCTGGAAACACCATATATTTT. It yields the protein CAISESGDSGNTIYF.